The rows below give T cell receptor beta chains drawn from one sample of a study of T cell responses to AZD1222 COVID-19 vaccine. The method was immunoSEQ multiplex PCR; TCRdb's version includes in-frame clones alone and lacks a portion of them. In the table there are 120,000 to 150,000 clones, 82% of which are singletons. The source material was peripheral blood, sampled on day 0 of MenACWY control vaccination. The receptor set was obtained from an adult in good health. CDR3s include the opening cysteine and the closing phenylalanine or tryptophan. D genes are given only for firm matches. Not every row has a clone size; where given, it reads once, few, many or a size class.

size	D	V	J	DNA	CDR3
.	.	TRBV3-1/TRBV3-2	TRBJ1-4	TGTGCCAGCAGTAGAGACAGGAATGAAAAACTGTTTTTT	CASSRDRNEKLFF
once	.	TRBV28	TRBJ1-6	TGTGCCAGCAGTTTAGTGAACATGGGGGATTCACCCCTCCACTTT	CASSLVNMGDSPLHF
.	TRBD2	TRBV5-1	TRBJ2-5	TGCGCCAGCAGCAAGCTAGCGGGAGAAGAGACCCAGTACTTC	CASSKLAGEETQYF
.	.	TRBV19	TRBJ1-1	TGTGCCAGTAGTATAGGACGGGCCGGGGCAAATACTTTCTTT	CASSIGRAGANTFF
.	.	TRBV7-9	TRBJ2-5	TGTGCCAGCAGCTTAAGGGTCAGTAGCCAAGAGACCCAGTACTTC	CASSLRVSSQETQYF
once	TRBD1	TRBV6-1	TRBJ1-1	TGTGCCAGCAGTGAAATTCAGGGGGCAGCTTTCTTT	CASSEIQGAAFF
.	.	TRBV28	TRBJ1-1	TGTGCCAGCAGGGAAATGAACACTGAAGCTTTCTTT	CASREMNTEAFF
.	TRBD1	TRBV9	TRBJ1-3	TGTGCCAGCAGCGTAGGGGGACAGAATGGAAACACCATATATTTT	CASSVGGQNGNTIYF
.	.	TRBV15	TRBJ1-4	TGTGCCACCGACGCCGGGGGGACAACTAATGAAAAACTGTTTTTT	CATDAGGTTNEKLFF
.	.	TRBV12-3/TRBV12-4	TRBJ1-1	TGTGCCAGCAGTCGACAGGTGGGGACTGAAGCTTTCTTT	CASSRQVGTEAFF
.	.	TRBV9	TRBJ1-5	TGTGCCAGCAGCGTCTCGGGGGGGAGCAATCAGCCCCAGCATTTT	CASSVSGGSNQPQHF
.	.	TRBV5-4	TRBJ1-2	TGTGCCAGCAGGAACAGAAACTATGGCTACACCTTC	CASRNRNYGYTF
.	TRBD2	TRBV19	TRBJ2-7	TGTGCCAGTAAATCAAGGCGGAGCGGGGGGGATTACGAGCAGTACTTC	CASKSRRSGGDYEQYF
.	TRBD1	TRBV25-1	TRBJ2-7	TGTGCCAGCAGTGAATTCGGGACAGGGGGCATGATCGGCTACGAGCAGTACTTC	CASSEFGTGGMIGYEQYF
few	.	TRBV24-1	TRBJ1-5	TGTGCCACCAGTGTCGGTGGCGATCAGCCCCAGCATTTT	CATSVGGDQPQHF
.	TRBD1	TRBV19	TRBJ2-2	TGTGCCAGTAACCCGGGACAGGGGTCGGCCGGGGAGCTGTTTTTT	CASNPGQGSAGELFF
.	TRBD1	TRBV6-5	TRBJ1-3	TGTGCCAGCAGACCCGGGACAGGTGGAAACACCATATATTTT	CASRPGTGGNTIYF
once	.	TRBV10-3	TRBJ1-1	TGTGCCATCAGTGAGCCGGGGAACACTGAAGCTTTCTTT	CAISEPGNTEAFF
.	TRBD1	TRBV11-3	TRBJ2-1	TGTGCCAGCAGCTCGACAGGGTTCAATGAGCAGTTCTTC	CASSSTGFNEQFF
.	.	TRBV6-5	TRBJ2-2	TGTGCCAGCAGAGGAGCGGTGAACACCGGGGAGCTGTTTTTT	CASRGAVNTGELFF
.	TRBD1	TRBV5-1	TRBJ1-4	TGCGCCAGCAGCTACCGGGACAGGGGACAAACTAATGAAAAACTGTTTTTT	CASSYRDRGQTNEKLFF
once	TRBD1	TRBV2	TRBJ2-2	TGTGCCAGCAGTGGCCCAACAGGGGCTCACACCGGGGAGCTGTTTTTT	CASSGPTGAHTGELFF
.	.	TRBV3-1/TRBV3-2	TRBJ1-1	TGTGCCAGCAGCCAGGGGGCCCAGGTGAACACTGAAGCTTTCTTT	CASSQGAQVNTEAFF
.	TRBD1	TRBV18	TRBJ1-4	TGTGCCAGCTCACCATCGGACAGGGGTGAAAAACTGTTTTTT	CASSPSDRGEKLFF
.	.	TRBV6-1	TRBJ2-1	TGTGCCAGCAGTGAAGGGCCCCGCGCCCGAAATGAGCAGTTCTTC	CASSEGPRARNEQFF
.	TRBD1	TRBV9	TRBJ1-5	TGTGCCAGCAGCGTAGCCAGGGACAGGCCGCTCCTCAATCAGCCCCAGCATTTT	CASSVARDRPLLNQPQHF